Following are 16 T cell receptor beta chains from one sample sequenced in a study of T cells expressing NK-cell markers. Using the 5' RACE reads, TCRdb records one entry per CDR3 protein without DNA. This sample's table has some 440,000 distinct CDR3 sequences. The source material was blood T cells: a sorted CD56 or NKG2C T cell subset, CD4+ or CD8+ T cells, or bulk PBMC T cells (not recorded which). The receptors were gathered from a woman between 45 and 60 years old in good health.

V and J are TRBV10-3 and TRBJ2-7; the D call from TCRdb, TRBD1, cannot be confirmed without DNA. The CDR3 is 15 residues long. Germline V gene data show CDR1 as ENHRY and CDR2 as SYGVKD. CDR3 in amino acids: CATLGGGAPTYEQYF.

The genes are TRBV12-3 or TRBV12-4 and TRBJ1-1; TCRdb calls TRBD1, which cannot be checked without DNA. This CDR3 is 14 amino acids long. The CDR3 spells CASTRTGVRSEAFF.

The genes are TRBV4-1 and TRBJ1-2; the TRBD1 assignment by TCRdb is unverifiable without DNA. The CDR3 is 15 amino acids. Germline V gives CDR1 MGHRA, CDR2 YSYEKL. CDR3 loop: CASSQDGTVAAGYTF.

The rearrangement links TRBV5-1 to TRBJ2-1; TCRdb names TRBD2, which stays unverified in the absence of DNA. This CDR3 region has 16 residues. Germline V CDR1 and CDR2: SGHRS, YFSETQ. The CDR3 reads CASSLAFTSRYNEQFF.

CDR3 protein: CSARDVPSGSPINEQFF. The rearrangement joins TRBV20-1 to TRBJ2-1; TCRdb indicates TRBD2, and absent DNA this call remains unverified. The CDR3 loop spans 17 amino acids. In germline, CDR1 is DFQATT, CDR2 SNEGSKA (reference sequence).

J is TRBJ2-4 and V is TRBV11-3; TCRdb's D call of TRBD1 is untestable without DNA. Germline-derived CDR1 and CDR2 are SGHNT and YENEEA. CDR3 size: 14 residues. The CDR3 is CASSPGQVGNIQYF.

V and J are TRBV7-8 and TRBJ2-7; the TCRdb call, TRBD2, lacks DNA for checking. The CDR3 runs 15 residues. Per germline, CDR1 SGHVS and CDR2 FQNEAQ. CDR3 protein: CASSGGTGGWSEQYF.

This chain joins TRBV19 and TRBJ1-5; the D call of TRBD1 rests on TCRdb alone, since no DNA is present to check it. CDR3 length: 14 amino acids. Germline assignment: CDR1 LNHDA and CDR2 SQIVND (reference sequence). The chain's CDR3 is CASSIAGPDQPQHF.

The V gene is TRBV14, the J gene TRBJ1-4. In germline, CDR1 is SGHDN, CDR2 FVKESK. This CDR3 has 15 amino acids. The CDR3 region is CASSQDQTANEKLFF.

The chain couples TRBV6-1 to TRBJ2-3; without DNA, the TCRdb call of TRBD1 cannot be checked. CDR1 MNHNS and CDR2 SASEGT come from the germline V gene. The CDR3 covers 14 residues. CDR3 in amino acids: CASSEVRGPDTQYF.

The chain couples TRBV9 to TRBJ2-1; TCRdb selects TRBD2, and the lack of DNA leaves this call unchecked. This CDR3 comprises 20 residues. Germline loops: CDR1 SGDLS, CDR2 YYNGEE. CDR3 region: CASSVSSLAAFKRSYNEQFF.

The chain couples TRBV25-1 to TRBJ2-1; TCRdb returns TRBD2, unconfirmable since there is no DNA. The CDR3 loop spans 13 amino acids. Germline V gene lookup returns CDR1 MGHDK and CDR2 SYGVNS. CDR3 region: CASGASGSNEQFF.

The CDR3 is CSASQWVTNNEQFF. The rearrangement joins TRBV20-1 to TRBJ2-1. The CDR3 runs 14 residues. CDR1 DFQATT and CDR2 SNEGSKA come from the germline V gene (reference sequence).

The chain links TRBV3-1 to TRBJ1-1; the D call of TRBD1 rests on TCRdb alone, since no DNA is present to check it. The CDR3 runs to 14 residues. In germline, CDR1 is LGHDT, CDR2 YNNKEL (reference sequence). The CDR3 here is CASSQVRESTEAFF.

This rearrangement joins TRBV6-5 to TRBJ1-2; with no DNA, the TCRdb D assignment of TRBD1 cannot be verified. The CDR3 length is 12 residues. CDR1 MNHEY and CDR2 SVGAGI come from the germline V gene. Here the CDR3 reads CASSESGLGYTF.

The J gene is TRBJ1-2, the V gene TRBV4-1. CDR1 MGHRA and CDR2 YSYEKL come from the germline V gene. This CDR3 region has 17 residues. CDR3: CASSQDPQRRINYGYTF.